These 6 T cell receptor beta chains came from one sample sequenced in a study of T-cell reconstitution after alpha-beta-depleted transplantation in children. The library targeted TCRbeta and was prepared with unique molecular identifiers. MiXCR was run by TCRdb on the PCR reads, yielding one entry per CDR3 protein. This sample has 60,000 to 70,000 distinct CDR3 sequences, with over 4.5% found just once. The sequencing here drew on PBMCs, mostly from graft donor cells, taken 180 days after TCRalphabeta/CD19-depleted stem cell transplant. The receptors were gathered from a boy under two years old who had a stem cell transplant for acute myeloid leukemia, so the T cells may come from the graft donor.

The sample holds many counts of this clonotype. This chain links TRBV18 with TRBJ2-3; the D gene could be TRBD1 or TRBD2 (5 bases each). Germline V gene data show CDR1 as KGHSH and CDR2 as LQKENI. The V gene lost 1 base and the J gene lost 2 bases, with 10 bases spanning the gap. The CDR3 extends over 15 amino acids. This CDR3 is CASSPRGKPTDTQYF. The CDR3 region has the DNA TGTGCCAGCTCACCACGGGGGAAGCCCACAGATACGCAGTATTTT.

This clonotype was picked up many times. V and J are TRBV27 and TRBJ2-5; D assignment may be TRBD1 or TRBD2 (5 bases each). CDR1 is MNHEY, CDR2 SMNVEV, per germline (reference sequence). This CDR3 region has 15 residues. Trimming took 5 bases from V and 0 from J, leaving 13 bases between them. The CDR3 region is CASSPQGPYQETQYF. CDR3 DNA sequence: TGTGCCAGCAGTCCCCAGGGACCGTACCAAGAGACCCAGTACTTC.

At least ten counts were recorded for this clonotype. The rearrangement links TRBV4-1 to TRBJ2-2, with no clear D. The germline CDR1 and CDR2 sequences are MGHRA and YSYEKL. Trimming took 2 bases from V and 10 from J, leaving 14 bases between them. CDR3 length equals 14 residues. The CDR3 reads CASSQPGRLEELFF. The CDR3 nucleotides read TGCGCCAGCAGCCAACCTGGACGCCTCGAGGAGCTGTTTTTT.

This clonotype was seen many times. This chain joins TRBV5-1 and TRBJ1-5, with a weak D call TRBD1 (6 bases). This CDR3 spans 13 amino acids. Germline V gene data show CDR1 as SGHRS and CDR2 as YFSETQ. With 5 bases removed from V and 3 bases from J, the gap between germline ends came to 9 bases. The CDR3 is CASREGDNQPQHF. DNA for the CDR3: TGCGCCAGCAGGGAGGGGGACAATCAGCCCCAGCATTTT.

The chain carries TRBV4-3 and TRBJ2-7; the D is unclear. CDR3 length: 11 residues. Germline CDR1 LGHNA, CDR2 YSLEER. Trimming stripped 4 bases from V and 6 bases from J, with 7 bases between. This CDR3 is CASSRGVEQYF. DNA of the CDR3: TGCGCCAGCAGCCGAGGAGTCGAGCAGTACTTC.

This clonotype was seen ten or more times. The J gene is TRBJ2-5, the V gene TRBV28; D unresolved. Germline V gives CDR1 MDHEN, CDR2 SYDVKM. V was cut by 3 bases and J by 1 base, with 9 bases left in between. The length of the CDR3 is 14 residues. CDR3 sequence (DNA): TGTGCCAGCAGTTTTAAGCAAGCCCAAGAGACCCAGTACTTC. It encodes CASSFKQAQETQYF.